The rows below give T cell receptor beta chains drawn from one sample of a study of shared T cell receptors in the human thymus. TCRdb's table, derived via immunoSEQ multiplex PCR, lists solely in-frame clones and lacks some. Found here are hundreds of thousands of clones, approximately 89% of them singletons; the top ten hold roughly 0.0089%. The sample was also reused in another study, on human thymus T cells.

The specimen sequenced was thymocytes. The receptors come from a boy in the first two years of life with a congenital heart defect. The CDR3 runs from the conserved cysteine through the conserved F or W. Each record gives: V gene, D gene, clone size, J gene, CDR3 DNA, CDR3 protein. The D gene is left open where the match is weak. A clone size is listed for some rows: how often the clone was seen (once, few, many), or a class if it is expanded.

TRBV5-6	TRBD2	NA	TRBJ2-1	TGTGCCAGCAGCCCAGGACTAGCGGGAGGACATGAGCAGTTCTTC	CASSPGLAGGHEQFF
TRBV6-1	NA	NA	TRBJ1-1	TGTGCCAGCAGTACCGAAGGGGCCACTGAAGCTTTCTTT	CASSTEGATEAFF
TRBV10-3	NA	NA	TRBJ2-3	TGTGCCATCAGTGAGTCAGACAGATCAGGCACAGATACGCAGTATTTT	CAISESDRSGTDTQYF
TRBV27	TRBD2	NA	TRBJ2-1	TGTGCCAGCAAGGGAGGGGAGGCAGCCTACAATGAGCAGTTCTTC	CASKGGEAAYNEQFF
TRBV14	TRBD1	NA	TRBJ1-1	TGTGCCAGCAGCCAAGATCCTTTACAGGGGCACACTGAAGCTTTCTTT	CASSQDPLQGHTEAFF
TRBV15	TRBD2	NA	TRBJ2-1	TGTGCCACCAGCAGGGGACTAGCGGATGAGCAGTTCTTC	CATSRGLADEQFF
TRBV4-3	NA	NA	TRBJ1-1	TGCGCCAGCAGCCCCCACGGGGGTGGCACTGAAGCTTTCTTT	CASSPHGGGTEAFF
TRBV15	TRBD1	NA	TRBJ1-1	TGTGCCACCAGCAGAGATGACAGGGTCTTGTATCGGCCGAACACTGAAGCTTTCTTT	CATSRDDRVLYRPNTEAFF
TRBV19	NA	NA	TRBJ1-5	TGTGCCAGTAGCCTCAGCAATCAGCCCCAGCATTTT	CASSLSNQPQHF
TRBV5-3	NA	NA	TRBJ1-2	TGTGCCAGAAGCTCCTGGCGGGTTTGTTATGGCTACACCTTC	CARSSWRVCYGYTF
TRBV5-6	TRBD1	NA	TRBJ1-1	TGTGCCAGCAGCTTGGAGGCAGGGGGCAGGGAAGGTGAAGCTTTCTTT	CASSLEAGGREGEAFF
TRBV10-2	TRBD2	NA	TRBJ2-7	TGCGCCAGCAGTGAAGGACTAGCGGGGACGGTCGAGCAGTACTTC	CASSEGLAGTVEQYF
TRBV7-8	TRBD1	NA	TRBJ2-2	TGTGCCAGCAGCCCTAGACAGGGGAACTTCCCCGGGGAGCTGTTTTTT	CASSPRQGNFPGELFF
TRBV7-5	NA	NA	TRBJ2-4	TGTGCCAGGGGGACAGGGCGGAGATTC	CARGTGRRF
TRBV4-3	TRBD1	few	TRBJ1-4	TGCGCCAGCAGCCAAGTTAACCCCCCAGGGGGGAGCCCCAAACTGTTTTTT	CASSQVNPPGGSPKLFF
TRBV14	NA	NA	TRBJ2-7	TGTGCCAGCAGCCAAGTTCCAGGGGTGCACGAGCAGTACTTC	CASSQVPGVHEQYF
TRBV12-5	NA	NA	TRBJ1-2	TGTGCTAGTGGTATCACCCTGGGCCAAAACCGGCACTATGGCTACACCTTC	CASGITLGQNRHYGYTF
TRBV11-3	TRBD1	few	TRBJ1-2	TGTGCCAGCAGCTTAGGTCCGGGACAGGGGGCGGGGGGCTACACCTTC	CASSLGPGQGAGGYTF
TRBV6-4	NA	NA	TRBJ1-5	TGTGCCAGCAGTGACCTAGGCAGCCGCAATCAGCCCCAGCATTTT	CASSDLGSRNQPQHF